The 23 T cell receptor beta chains below were found in one sample sequenced in a study of cytomegalovirus exposure and HLA in healthy donors. The PCR used 60 Vbeta and 13 Jbeta primers. Sequenced by immunoSEQ multiplex PCR; TCRdb stores in-frame clones only, minus some. In the table there are 82,000 or so clones, roughly 74% of which are singletons. The sequencing input was PBMCs. All receptors come from a woman aged 45-65 years in good health and CMV-seropositive.

J is TRBJ2-5 and V is TRBV7-8, with a possible D match to TRBD2 (6 bases). The J call is in doubt because the DNA end fits TRBJ2-7 better. CDR1 and CDR2 (germline): SGHVS, FQNEAQ. This CDR3 spans 15 amino acids. Here the CDR3 reads CASSLGGVQGYEQYF. In DNA form, the CDR3 reads TGTGCCAGCAGCTTAGGGGGGGTTCAGGGCTACGAGCAGTACTTC.

The chain uses TRBV30 and TRBJ1-1; D gene unclear. Germline V CDR1 and CDR2: GTSNPN, SVGIG (reference sequence). CDR3 length: 13 amino acids. V dropped 0 bases and J dropped 9 bases, with 14 bases sitting between them. The CDR3 sequence is CAWSVLGRNQAFF. CDR3 DNA sequence: TGTGCCTGGAGTGTACTGGGGAGGAACCAAGCTTTCTTT.

The V and J genes are TRBV29-1 and TRBJ2-5, with D possibly being TRBD1 (5 bases). Germline values: CDR1 SQVTM, CDR2 ANQGSEA. CDR3 size: 11 residues. The V and J ends lost 7 bases and 4 bases respectively, with 10 bases between them. The CDR3 nucleotides read TGCAGCGGAATCCAGGGAGAGACCCAGTACTTC. It codes for CSGIQGETQYF. Drawing the rest from reference TRBV29-1 and TRBJ2-5, the complete variable domain is SAVISQKPSRDICQRGTSLTIQCQVDSQVTMMFWYRQQPGQSLTLIATANQGSEATYESGFVIDKFPISRPNLTFSTLTVSNMSPEDSSIYLCSGIQGETQYFGPGTRLLVL.

This clone has a handful of counts. CDR3 sequence: CSGRTEQDYGYTF. DNA for the CDR3: TGCAGCGGAAGGACAGAACAGGACTATGGCTACACCTTC. J is TRBJ1-2 and V is TRBV29-1; D is possibly TRBD1 (6 bases). V was cut by 7 bases and J by 3 bases, with 15 bases left in between. Germline V gives CDR1 SQVTM, CDR2 ANQGSEA. The CDR3 extends over 13 amino acids.

The rearrangement links TRBV18 to TRBJ1-4, with 10 nucleotides matching TRBD1. The CDR3 has 17 amino acids. The junction had 12 bases not matched to a gene; V was cut back by 3 bases and J by 8 bases. The germline CDR1 and CDR2 sequences are KGHSH and LQKENI. The CDR3 loop reads CASSPGTGVSTKEKLFF. The CDR3 nucleotides read TGTGCCAGCTCACCCGGGACAGGGGTATCTACAAAGGAAAAACTGTTTTTT.

This clone was seen a few times. J is TRBJ2-1 and V is TRBV25-1; weak D call: TRBD2 (5 bases). V shed 3 bases and J shed 9 bases, with 15 bases lying between them. CDR3 length: 14 amino acids. Germline lookup yields CDR1 MGHDK and CDR2 SYGVNS. The CDR3 protein is CASSENPGGLEQFF. DNA of the CDR3: TGTGCCAGCAGTGAGAATCCCGGCGGACTTGAGCAGTTCTTC. The full variable domain, in which reference TRBV25-1 and TRBJ2-1 provide the parts outside the CDR3, is EADIYQTPRYLVIGTGKKITLECSQTMGHDKMYWYQQDPGMELHLIHYSYGVNSTEKGDLSSESTVSRIRTEHFPLTLESARPSHTSQYLCASSENPGGLEQFFGPGTRLTVL.

This chain links TRBV7-9 with TRBJ2-5, with D hard to call. Trimming shortened V by 2 bases and J by 5 bases, and 12 bases separated the two germline ends. This CDR3 spans 14 amino acids. Germline V lookup: CDR1 SEHNR, CDR2 FQNEAQ (reference sequence). The DNA of the CDR3 is TGTGCCAGCAGCTTAAGTTTAGCCATGGAGACCCAGTACTTC. Its translation: CASSLSLAMETQYF.

The chain has TRBV7-2 and TRBJ1-4; TRBD1 agrees at 7 bases. This CDR3 contains 15 residues. V gave up 5 bases and J gave up 5 bases; unmatched junction bases: 8. Per the germline V gene, CDR1 is SGHTA and CDR2 is FQGNSA. This CDR3 is CASSPRGATNEKLFF. The CDR3 coding sequence is TGTGCCAGCAGCCCCAGGGGGGCGACGAATGAAAAACTGTTTTTT.

The chain links TRBV14 to TRBJ2-2; TRBD2 might be the D (6 bases). The V gene lost 3 bases and the J gene lost 7 bases, with 9 bases spanning the gap. CDR3 size: 13 residues. Germline CDR1 and CDR2: SGHDN and FVKESK. The CDR3 loop is CASSQWRGGELFF. The CDR3 DNA reads TGTGCCAGCAGCCAGTGGAGGGGCGGGGAGCTGTTTTTT.

The chain is built from TRBV6-5 and TRBJ2-3, with 8 bases matching TRBD2. V lost 5 bases and J lost 0; bases outside the gene matches: 4. The germline V gene has CDR1 MNHEY and CDR2 SVGAGI. This CDR3 region has 15 residues. The chain's CDR3 is CASSTRTSSTDTQYF. CDR3 coding DNA: TGTGCCAGCAGTACCCGGACTAGCAGCACAGATACGCAGTATTTT.

V is TRBV6-1 and J is TRBJ2-7; 8 positions match TRBD1. There are 15 residues in the CDR3. Trimming at V came to 6 bases and at J to 2 bases, leaving 9 bases not matched to a gene. Germline CDR1 and CDR2: MNHNS and SASEGT. The CDR3 nucleotides are TGTGCCAGCAGCCAGGGGGACAGGAGTACCTACGAGCAGTACTTC. Amino acids: CASSQGDRSTYEQYF.

The CDR3 bases are TGTGCCAGCAGCCCTCTCCTTTCCGGGGAGCTGTTTTTT. Translated, it gives CASSPLLSGELFF. The chain uses TRBV16 and TRBJ2-2; no definite D call. This CDR3 has 13 residues. V was trimmed by 4 bases and J by 6 bases, leaving 9 bases between them. Germline V gene data show CDR1 as KGHSY and CDR2 as FQNENV.

CDR3 amino acids: CASSRTGAEAFF. The CDR3 region has the DNA TGTGCCAGCAGCCGGACAGGGGCTGAAGCTTTCTTT. J is TRBJ1-1 and V is TRBV25-1; 9 bases map to TRBD1. The CDR3 is made up of 12 amino acids. With 6 bases clipped from V and 6 bases from J, the junction kept 2 bases outside the gene matches. Germline CDR1 and CDR2: MGHDK and SYGVNS.

V usage is TRBV2 and J usage is TRBJ1-1; D not resolved. Germline assignment: CDR1 SNHLY and CDR2 FYNNEI. This CDR3 comprises 11 residues. CDR3 sequence reads: CARRRNTEAFF. The CDR3 DNA is TGTGCTAGACGGAGGAACACTGAAGCTTTCTTT.

This chain connects TRBV28 to TRBJ1-4; 9 bases are a match to TRBD1. The CDR3 is 16 residues long. The germline CDR1 and CDR2 sequences are MDHEN and SYDVKM. V lost 1 base and J lost 4; bases outside the gene matches: 4. The DNA for the CDR3 is TGTGCCAGCAGTTTATATGGGACAGGGATTAATGAAAAACTGTTTTTT. Translated, it gives CASSLYGTGINEKLFF.

V is TRBV29-1 and J is TRBJ2-1, with 7 bases identical to TRBD1. CDR1 SQVTM and CDR2 ANQGSEA come from the germline V gene. This CDR3 contains 14 residues. V lost 7 bases, J lost 4 bases, and 10 bases stayed unmatched. CDR3 DNA sequence: TGCAGCGCCTCCAGGGACAGCACTTACAATGAGCAGTTCTTC. It translates to CSASRDSTYNEQFF.

This clone came up a few times. The V gene is TRBV7-9, the J gene TRBJ2-7; D remains unclear. Trimming left V 0 bases short and J 7 bases short, with 10 bases between. The CDR3 covers 13 residues. Germline CDR1 is SEHNR and CDR2 is FQNEAQ (reference sequence). CDR3 DNA: TGTGCCAGCAGCTTAGCCCCAGCGTGGGAGCAGTACTTC. This sequence encodes CASSLAPAWEQYF.

This rearrangement joins TRBV7-2 to TRBJ1-4, with D perhaps matching TRBD1 (5 bases). This CDR3 comprises 17 residues. Germline CDR1 and CDR2: SGHTA and FQGNSA. Trimming took off 5 bases at V and 7 bases at J, with 23 bases between the two ends. The CDR3 nucleotides are TGTGCCAGCAGCCTAGTGCAGGGCAGAAGGGGCAGTGAAAAACTGTTTTTT. Translating gives CASSLVQGRRGSEKLFF.

This rearrangement joins TRBV5-1 to TRBJ1-1, with D tentatively TRBD1 (6 bases). V was cut by 4 bases and J by 5 bases, with 21 bases left in between. Germline CDR1 and CDR2: SGHRS and YFSETQ. This CDR3 region has 16 residues. In DNA form, the CDR3 reads TGCGCCAGCAGCGCGCTACAGGGCTTCGGTGATACTGAAGCTTTCTTT. Its protein is CASSALQGFGDTEAFF.

J is TRBJ1-5 and V is TRBV15, with D hard to call. V shed 6 bases and J shed 2 bases, with 14 bases lying between them. This CDR3 is 15 amino acids long. Germline lookup yields CDR1 LNHNV and CDR2 YYDKDF (reference sequence). The CDR3 spells CATSGYGSRNQPQHF. CDR3 bases: TGTGCCACCAGTGGTTATGGGAGTCGCAATCAGCCCCAGCATTTT.

This clone occurred a few times. This chain uses TRBV15 with TRBJ2-5; 7 nucleotides align to TRBD2. The CDR3 is made up of 15 amino acids. Per germline, CDR1 LNHNV and CDR2 YYDKDF (reference sequence). V shed 3 bases and J 3 bases; nucleotides not matched to a gene: 7. The CDR3 region is CATSSPRLAEETQYF. In nucleotides, the CDR3 is TGTGCCACCAGCAGCCCCCGACTAGCAGAAGAGACCCAGTACTTC.

The rearrangement uses TRBV16 and TRBJ2-7; 11 bases are shared with TRBD2. CDR3 length: 15 residues. J was trimmed by 3 bases and V by 8 bases; bases with no gene match: 9. Per the germline V gene, CDR1 is KGHSY and CDR2 is FQNENV. CDR3 sequence: CASAPGLAALYEQYF. The CDR3 DNA reads TGTGCCAGCGCTCCGGGACTAGCGGCACTCTACGAGCAGTACTTC.

This chain connects TRBV19 to TRBJ2-3; D not resolved. This CDR3 has 14 residues. V was shortened by 6 bases and J by 3 bases, with 13 bases between the two germline ends. The germline V gene encodes CDR1 LNHDA and CDR2 SQIVND (reference sequence). The CDR3 protein is CASRVRGGTDTQYF. The CDR3 bases are TGTGCCAGTAGGGTTAGAGGTGGGACAGATACGCAGTATTTT. Combining the CDR3 with reference TRBV19 and TRBJ2-3 gives the whole variable domain DGGITQSPKYLFRKEGQNVTLSCEQNLNHDAMYWYRQDPGQGLRLIYYSQIVNDFQKGDIAEGYSVSREKKESFPLTVTSAQKNPTAFYLCASRVRGGTDTQYFGPGTRLTVL.